These 22 T cell receptor beta chains came from one sample sequenced in a study of T cells in Graves' hyperthyroidism and ophthalmopathy. TCR beta CDR3 sequences were amplified from RNA transcripts. Using the HTBI primer set, a first-round RT-PCR was run on the TCR CDR3. Using its own MiXCR run on the multiplex PCR reads, TCRdb lists one record per CDR3 protein. The table has approximately 400,000 distinct CDR3 sequences, 15% to 17% seen once. The sample comprised blood. Receptors were obtained from a woman aged 18-35 years with Graves' hyperthyroidism.

The chain joins TRBV5-6 to TRBJ1-2; 7 bases align to TRBD1. Germline lookup yields CDR1 SGHDT and CDR2 YYEEEE. The CDR3 consists of 15 residues. The J segment lost 4 bases and the V segment lost 4 bases, leaving 10 bases of the junction unmatched. The CDR3 here is CASSPRQGLFYGYTF. The CDR3 coding sequence is TGTGCCAGCAGCCCTCGACAGGGTCTGTTCTATGGCTACACCTTC.

This clonotype appeared many times. The chain couples TRBV6-1 to TRBJ1-4, with TRBD1 identical over 8 bases. V gave up 5 bases and J gave up 3 bases; unmatched junction bases: 2. The germline gives CDR1 MNHNS, CDR2 SASEGT. The CDR3 has 14 residues. DNA for the CDR3: TGTGCCAGCAGTCGGGACAGGCCTAATGAAAAACTGTTTTTT. It translates to CASSRDRPNEKLFF.

This clonotype was seen repeatedly, ten times or more. J is TRBJ2-2 and V is TRBV6-1, with D possibly being TRBD1 (6 bases). The CDR3 covers 14 residues. Per the germline V gene, CDR1 is MNHNS and CDR2 is SASEGT. The ends were cut back, 7 bases at V and 5 bases at J, with 14 bases in the middle. CDR3 sequence reads: CASNRQEVTGELFF. The CDR3 bases are TGTGCCAGCAATAGACAGGAGGTGACCGGGGAGCTGTTTTTT.

This clonotype was seen a handful of times. A clone one base away is much larger, so this may be a read error. The V call is TRBV12-3 or TRBV12-4, the J call TRBJ2-3; D is unclear. The length of the CDR3 is 15 residues. V shed 3 bases and J shed 2 bases, with 12 bases lying between them. For the CDR3, the DNA is TGTGCCAGCAGTTTTTTGGGTTCTAACACAGATACGCAGTATTTT. Translation gives CASSFLGSNTDTQYF.

This clonotype was recorded many times. The chain is built from TRBV6-1 and TRBJ1-2, with 8 bases matching TRBD1. Germline V gives CDR1 MNHNS, CDR2 SASEGT. CDR3 length: 14 residues. The junction had 8 bases not matched to a gene; V was cut back by 6 bases and J by 5 bases. CDR3 sequence reads: CASREPGQVYGYTF. CDR3 DNA: TGTGCCAGCAGGGAACCGGGACAGGTTTATGGCTACACCTTC.

This clonotype showed up many times. The chain recombines TRBV11-3 with TRBJ1-1; 7 nucleotides match TRBD1. The CDR3 totals 15 residues. Germline CDR1 is SGHNT and CDR2 is YENEEA. Trimming cost V 3 bases and J 4 bases; bases outside gene matches: 8. The CDR3 nucleotides read TGTGCCAGCAGCTTTTCGACAGGGCCCATCACTGAAGCTTTCTTT. This codes for CASSFSTGPITEAFF.

In this sample, this clonotype turned up a few times. This sequence joins TRBV6-6 and TRBJ2-1, with a tentative D call TRBD2 (6 bases). The CDR3 is 15 amino acids. Germline loops: CDR1 MNHNY, CDR2 SVGAGI (reference sequence). The V end was cut by 0 bases, the J end by 6 bases, with 12 bases between. CDR3 sequence (DNA): TGTGCCAGCAGTTACTCCGGGACTCCCGGCAATGAGCAGTTCTTC. This codes for CASSYSGTPGNEQFF.

This clonotype came up many times. V gene TRBV6-1 combines with J gene TRBJ1-5; 9 bases are shared with TRBD1. Germline lookup yields CDR1 MNHNS and CDR2 SASEGT. J gave up 5 bases and V 6 bases, and 8 bases lay outside the gene matches. CDR3 length equals 15 residues. CDR3 amino acids: CASRPQGAGDQPQHF. CDR3 coding DNA: TGTGCCAGCAGGCCACAGGGGGCGGGCGATCAGCCCCAGCATTTT.

This clonotype appeared many times. The chain employs TRBV18 and TRBJ2-3, with D tentatively TRBD2 (5 bases). This CDR3 region has 16 residues. V gave up 2 bases and J gave up 4 bases, with 16 bases separating them. Germline assignment: CDR1 KGHSH and CDR2 LQKENI. For the CDR3, the DNA is TGTGCCAGCTCACCAGCTAGCAGGACCAGCCCAGATACGCAGTATTTT. This translates into CASSPASRTSPDTQYF.

The rearrangement joins TRBV20-1 to TRBJ2-1; 7 bases fit TRBD2. After removal of 2 bases from V and 1 base from J, the junction contained 8 bases not matched to a gene. This CDR3 has 16 residues. Germline V CDR1 and CDR2: DFQATT, SNEGSKA (reference sequence). CDR3 protein: CSARSDGRSSYNEQFF. The CDR3 bases are TGCAGTGCTAGATCAGACGGGAGGTCTTCCTACAATGAGCAGTTCTTC.

This clonotype was detected many times. The rearrangement joins TRBV28 to TRBJ2-3; TRBD1 matches 10 bases. The CDR3 has 14 amino acids. Per germline, CDR1 MDHEN and CDR2 SYDVKM. Germline trimming cut 6 bases from V and 3 bases from J; bases unmatched to any gene: 3. The CDR3, as DNA: TGTGCCAGCAGGACAGGGGGCTTTACAGATACGCAGTATTTT. Amino acids: CASRTGGFTDTQYF.

This clonotype was observed at least ten times. The chain has TRBV6-1 and TRBJ2-5; no clear D. CDR1 is MNHNS and CDR2 is SASEGT in the germline V gene. The CDR3 is 13 amino acids. The germline V and J ends were trimmed by 6 bases and 5 bases, with 13 bases remaining between them. The chain's CDR3 is CASRSSLPETQYF. In nucleotides, the CDR3 is TGTGCCAGCAGATCGAGCCTACCGGAGACCCAGTACTTC.

The gene calls are TRBV4-2 and TRBJ2-5; D gene unclear. The germline gives CDR1 LGHNA, CDR2 YNFKEQ. The CDR3 runs to 14 residues. The ends were cut back, 4 bases at V and 4 bases at J, with 13 bases in the middle. The CDR3 nucleotides are TGTGCCAGCAGCCCGTCTGCGAGTGGAGAGACCCAGTACTTC. Protein sequence: CASSPSASGETQYF.

This clonotype has ten or more counts. V is TRBV20-1 and J is TRBJ2-3; tentative D call: TRBD2 (5 bases). Trimming removed 6 bases at V and 6 bases at J, with 16 bases between. Germline V gene lookup returns CDR1 DFQATT and CDR2 SNEGSKA (reference sequence). The CDR3 covers 13 residues. CDR3 sequence (DNA): TGCAGTGCCCTGACCAGTAGCGTGGATACGCAGTATTTT. Amino acids: CSALTSSVDTQYF.

This clonotype was counted many times. This chain connects TRBV6-1 to TRBJ2-5; the match to TRBD1 covers 8 bases. V was clipped by 6 bases and J by 2 bases; unmatched bases: 5. This CDR3 has 14 amino acids. Germline assignment: CDR1 MNHNS and CDR2 SASEGT. The CDR3 loop reads CASRLGTGQETQYF. The CDR3, as DNA: TGTGCCAGCAGGCTCGGGACAGGACAAGAGACCCAGTACTTC.

This clonotype was observed at least ten times. The V gene is TRBV6-1, the J gene TRBJ2-5; 9 bases align to TRBD2. CDR1 and CDR2 from the germline V gene are MNHNS and SASEGT. The trim removed 6 bases at V and 4 bases at J, leaving 9 bases unmatched. The CDR3 is 15 residues long. CDR3 in DNA: TGTGCCAGCAGCGACCGGCGGGGGGGCGGAGAGACCCAGTACTTC. Its translation is CASSDRRGGGETQYF.

This clonotype has a count of ten or more. The chain employs TRBV3-1 and TRBJ1-5; D unclear. This CDR3 is built from 13 residues. Trimming took 2 bases from V and 7 from J, leaving 9 bases between them. Germline CDR1 and CDR2: LGHDT and YNNKEL (reference sequence). CDR3 sequence: CASSQQLGQPQHF. The CDR3 DNA reads as TGTGCCAGCAGCCAACAGTTGGGACAGCCCCAGCATTTT.

The table lists this clonotype with a few counts. The chain employs TRBV5-6 and TRBJ2-5; TRBD2 matches at 7 bases. After removal of 4 bases from V and 5 bases from J, the junction contained 14 bases not matched to a gene. Per germline, CDR1 SGHDT and CDR2 YYEEEE. This CDR3 region has 16 residues. The CDR3 is CASSPLPGGSEETQYF. Here the CDR3 DNA reads TGTGCCAGCAGCCCACTCCCGGGCGGGAGTGAGGAGACCCAGTACTTC.

In this sample, this clonotype turned up many times. This chain links TRBV24-1 with TRBJ2-7; no clear D gene. In germline, CDR1 is KGHDR, CDR2 SFDVKD. The germline V and J ends were trimmed by 4 bases and 5 bases, with 11 bases remaining between them. The CDR3 runs 13 residues. The CDR3 loop reads CATSEGSKDEQYF. CDR3 DNA sequence: TGTGCCACCAGTGAGGGCAGTAAGGACGAGCAGTACTTC.

Many counts were recorded for this clonotype. The chain employs TRBV2 and TRBJ2-2, with 7 positions matching TRBD2. This CDR3 spans 15 amino acids. CDR1 and CDR2 from the germline V gene are SNHLY and FYNNEI. The J segment lost 2 bases and the V segment lost 7 bases, leaving 7 bases of the junction unmatched. As DNA, the CDR3 is TGTGCCAGCACCCCAGCGGGGATCAACACCGGGGAGCTGTTTTTT. It yields the protein CASTPAGINTGELFF.

The CDR3 loop reads CASRSDSEKLFF. The CDR3 coding sequence is TGTGCCAGCAGGTCGGACAGCGAAAAACTGTTTTTT. The chain couples TRBV5-6 to TRBJ1-4; D possibly corresponds to TRBD1 (6 bases). The CDR3 runs 12 residues. Trimming cost V 5 bases and J 8 bases, with 10 bases left between them. Germline V gene sequence: CDR1 SGHDT, CDR2 YYEEEE.

The chain employs TRBV20-1 and TRBJ2-1, with D possibly matching TRBD2 (5 bases). Germline V gives CDR1 DFQATT, CDR2 SNEGSKA (reference sequence). This CDR3 has 14 residues. V was clipped by 5 bases and J by 4 bases, with 15 bases between them. This chain's CDR3 is CSAPKPGSYNEQFF. The CDR3 DNA sequence: TGCAGTGCTCCGAAACCGGGATCATACAATGAGCAGTTCTTC.